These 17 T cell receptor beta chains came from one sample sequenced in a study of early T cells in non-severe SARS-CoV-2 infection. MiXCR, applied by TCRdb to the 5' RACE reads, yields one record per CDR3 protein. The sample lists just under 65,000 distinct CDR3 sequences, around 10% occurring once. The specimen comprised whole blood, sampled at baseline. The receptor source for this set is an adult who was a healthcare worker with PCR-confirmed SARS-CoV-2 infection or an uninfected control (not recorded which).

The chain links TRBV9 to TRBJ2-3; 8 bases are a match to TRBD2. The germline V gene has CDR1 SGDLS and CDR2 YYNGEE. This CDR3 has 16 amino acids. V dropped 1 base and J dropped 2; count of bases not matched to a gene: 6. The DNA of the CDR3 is TGTGCCAGCAGCGTAAGACTAGCGTCGCACACAGATACGCAGTATTTT. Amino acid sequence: CASSVRLASHTDTQYF. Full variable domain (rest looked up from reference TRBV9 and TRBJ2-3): DSGVTQTPKHLITATGQRVTLRCSPRSGDLSVYWYQQSLDQGLQFLIQYYNGEERAKGNILERFSAQQFPDLHSELNLSSLELGDSALYFCASSVRLASHTDTQYFGPGTRLTVL.

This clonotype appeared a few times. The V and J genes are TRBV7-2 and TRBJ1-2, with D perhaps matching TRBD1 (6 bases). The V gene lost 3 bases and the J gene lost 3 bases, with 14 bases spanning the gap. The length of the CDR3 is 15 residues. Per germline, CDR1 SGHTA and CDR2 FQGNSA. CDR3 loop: CASSFRTVYYYGYTF. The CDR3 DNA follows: TGTGCCAGCAGCTTCCGGACAGTCTACTACTATGGCTACACCTTC.

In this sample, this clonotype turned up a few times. The chain's CDR3 is CASSLGSGSQETQYF. The CDR3 coding sequence is TGTGCCAGCAGCTTAGGAAGTGGCAGCCAAGAGACCCAGTACTTC. The rearrangement links TRBV11-2 to TRBJ2-5; no firm D call. The CDR3 spans 15 residues. The germline CDR1 and CDR2 sequences are SGHAT and FQNNGV. V lost 1 base, J lost 1 base, and 10 bases lay in between.

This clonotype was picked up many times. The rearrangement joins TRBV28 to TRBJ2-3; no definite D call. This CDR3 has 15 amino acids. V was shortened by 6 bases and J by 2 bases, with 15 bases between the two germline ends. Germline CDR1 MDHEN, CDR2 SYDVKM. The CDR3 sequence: CASSKFVWDTDTQYF. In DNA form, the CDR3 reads TGTGCCAGCAGCAAATTCGTTTGGGACACAGATACGCAGTATTTT.

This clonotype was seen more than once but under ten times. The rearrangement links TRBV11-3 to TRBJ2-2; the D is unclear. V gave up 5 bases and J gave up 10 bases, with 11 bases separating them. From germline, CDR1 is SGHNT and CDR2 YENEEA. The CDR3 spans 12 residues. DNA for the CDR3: TGTGCCAGCAGCCGCGGATCCGCGGAGCTGTTTTTT. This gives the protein CASSRGSAELFF.

The CDR3 sequence is CASSPGLAGNEQFF. The CDR3 DNA is TGTGCCAGCAGCCCGGGACTAGCGGGGAATGAGCAGTTCTTC. The chain joins TRBV3-1 to TRBJ2-1; 13 positions match TRBD2. Germline V gene data show CDR1 as LGHDT and CDR2 as YNNKEL (reference sequence). V shed 4 bases and J 7 bases; nucleotides not matched to a gene: 1. The CDR3 is made up of 14 amino acids.

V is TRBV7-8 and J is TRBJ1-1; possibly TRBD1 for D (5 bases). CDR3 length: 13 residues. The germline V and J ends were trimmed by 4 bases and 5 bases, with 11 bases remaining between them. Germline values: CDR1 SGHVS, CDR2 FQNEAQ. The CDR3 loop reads CASSSGPRTEAFF. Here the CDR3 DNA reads TGTGCCAGCAGCTCGGGACCCCGGACTGAAGCTTTCTTT.

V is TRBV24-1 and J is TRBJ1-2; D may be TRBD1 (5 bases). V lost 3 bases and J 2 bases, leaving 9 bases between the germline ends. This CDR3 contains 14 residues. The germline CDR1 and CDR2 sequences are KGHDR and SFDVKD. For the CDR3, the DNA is TGTGCCACCAGTGATCATCGACAGAACTATGGCTACACCTTC. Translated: CATSDHRQNYGYTF.

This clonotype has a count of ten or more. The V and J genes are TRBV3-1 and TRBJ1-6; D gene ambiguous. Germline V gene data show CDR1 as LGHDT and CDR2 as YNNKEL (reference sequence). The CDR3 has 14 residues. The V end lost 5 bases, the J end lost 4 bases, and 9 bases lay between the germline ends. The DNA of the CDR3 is TGTGCCAGCAGCATGGCAGCTTATAATTCACCCCTCCACTTT. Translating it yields CASSMAAYNSPLHF.

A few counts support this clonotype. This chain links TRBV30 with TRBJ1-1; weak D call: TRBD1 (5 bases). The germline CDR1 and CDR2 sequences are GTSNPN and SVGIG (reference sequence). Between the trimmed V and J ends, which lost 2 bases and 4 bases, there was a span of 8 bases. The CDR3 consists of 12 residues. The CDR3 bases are TGTGCCTGGAGTCGGGGCGGCACTGAAGCTTTCTTT. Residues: CAWSRGGTEAFF.

This chain's CDR3 is CSVGGATEAFF. CDR3 coding DNA: TGCAGCGTTGGGGGAGCGACTGAAGCTTTCTTT. V and J are TRBV29-1 and TRBJ1-1; D unclear. Per germline, CDR1 SQVTM and CDR2 ANQGSEA. This CDR3 contains 11 residues. The V end lost 4 bases, the J end lost 5 bases, and 8 bases lay between the germline ends.

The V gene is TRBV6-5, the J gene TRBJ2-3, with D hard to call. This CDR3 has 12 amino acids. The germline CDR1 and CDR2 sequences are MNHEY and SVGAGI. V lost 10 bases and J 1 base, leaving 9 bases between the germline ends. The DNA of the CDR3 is TGTGCCACCGGACCGCGCACAGATACGCAGTATTTT. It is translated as CATGPRTDTQYF.

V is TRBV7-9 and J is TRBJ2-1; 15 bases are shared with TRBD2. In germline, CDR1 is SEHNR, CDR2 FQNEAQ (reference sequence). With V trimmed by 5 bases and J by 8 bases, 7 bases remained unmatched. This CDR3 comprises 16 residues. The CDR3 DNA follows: TGTGCCAGCAGCCGGACTAGCGGGGGGGTGACCGATGAGCAGTTCTTC. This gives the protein CASSRTSGGVTDEQFF.

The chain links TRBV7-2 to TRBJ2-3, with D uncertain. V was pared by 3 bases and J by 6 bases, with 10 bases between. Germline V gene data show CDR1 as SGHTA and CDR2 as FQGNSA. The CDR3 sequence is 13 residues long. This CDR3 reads CASSFGPSDTQYF. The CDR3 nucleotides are TGTGCCAGCAGCTTTGGCCCTTCGGATACGCAGTATTTT.

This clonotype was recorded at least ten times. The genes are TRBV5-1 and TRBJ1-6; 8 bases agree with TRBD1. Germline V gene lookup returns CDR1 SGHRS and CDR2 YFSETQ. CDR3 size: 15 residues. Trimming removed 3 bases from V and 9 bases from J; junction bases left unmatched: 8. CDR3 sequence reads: CASSSLDRAVSPLHF. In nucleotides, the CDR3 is TGCGCCAGCAGCTCTCTGGACAGGGCGGTTTCACCCCTCCACTTT.

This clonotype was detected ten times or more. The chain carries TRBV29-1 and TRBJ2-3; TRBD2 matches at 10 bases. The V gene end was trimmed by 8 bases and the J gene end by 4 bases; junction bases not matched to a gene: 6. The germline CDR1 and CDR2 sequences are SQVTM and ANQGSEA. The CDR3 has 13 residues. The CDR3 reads CSFGTSVADTQYF. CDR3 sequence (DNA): TGCAGCTTCGGGACTAGCGTGGCAGATACGCAGTATTTT.

The DNA of the CDR3 is TGTGCCAGCAGCGTAACAGTGAACACTGAAGCTTTCTTT. It translates to CASSVTVNTEAFF. This chain connects TRBV12-3 or TRBV12-4 to TRBJ1-1; D gene ambiguous. V was shortened by 6 bases and J by 0 bases, with 8 bases between the two germline ends. This CDR3 has 13 amino acids.